The subject of this entry is one T cell receptor (beta chain). CDR3 size: 14 residues. Germline V gene sequence: CDR1 ENHRY, CDR2 SYGVKD. J lost 5 bases, V lost 8 bases, and 9 bases had no gene match. These data originate in a study of blood T cell repertoires in COVID-19. TCRdb's copy holds only in-frame clones and misses some; the assay was immunoSEQ multiplex PCR. This sample carries 130,000 to 150,000 clones, roughly 81% of them seen once, and the ten largest clones take approximately 9.2%. The sequenced sample consisted of peripheral blood. The chain employs TRBV10-3 and TRBJ1-5; 7 nucleotides line up with TRBD1. This TCR derives from a human donor with acute or convalescent COVID-19. The donor label of this sample is uncertain. The CDR3 here is CAIGGDSEDQPQHF. CDR3 DNA sequence: TGTGCCATCGGAGGGGACAGTGAAGATCAGCCCCAGCATTTT.